The T cell receptor (beta chain) under discussion was sequenced for a study of blood T cells in healthy people across ages. Trimming left V 7 bases short and J 3 bases short, with 17 bases between. Germline-derived CDR1 and CDR2 are SQVTM and ANQGSEA. This CDR3 is built from 14 residues. Primers used in a second PCR of about 6 to 11 cycles were a sample-barcoded 5' primer and a J-beta primer mix. Each cDNA molecule received a tag from a template-switch adaptor that had 12 random nucleotides. In TCRdb, the 5' RACE reads were re-called with MiXCR into one record per CDR3 protein. The sample contains 800,000 or so distinct CDR3 sequences, about 45% of which appear only once. The total RNA that was extracted per sample amounted to at least 5 micrograms.

Source material: blood. The chain carries TRBV29-1 and TRBJ2-3; D may be TRBD2 (6 bases). The TCR was taken from an elderly man in good health. This CDR3 reads CSGGWGEGTDTQYF. CDR3 bases: TGCAGCGGGGGTTGGGGGGAAGGAACAGATACGCAGTATTTT.